This entry is about one T cell receptor (beta chain). This CDR3 is built from 14 residues. The V gene end was trimmed by 5 bases and the J gene end by 4 bases; junction bases not matched to a gene: 4. CDR1 and CDR2 from the germline V gene are SSHAT and FNYEAQ (reference sequence). This record comes from a study of T cell changes during pregnancy in multiple sclerosis. The method was immunoSEQ multiplex PCR; TCRdb's version includes in-frame clones alone and lacks a portion of them. The sample shows 10,000 or so clones, 75% to 85% of them seen only once. The sequencing here drew on CD8+ T cells from peripheral blood mononuclear cells, taken in the third trimester of pregnancy. This receptor was identified in a female donor in good health, enrolled as a control in a pregnancy study. The chain uses TRBV7-7 and TRBJ2-2, with TRBD1 matching over 7 bases. CDR3 protein: CASSHRGSTGELFF. In DNA, the CDR3 is TGTGCCAGCAGCCACAGGGGTAGCACCGGGGAGCTGTTTTTT.